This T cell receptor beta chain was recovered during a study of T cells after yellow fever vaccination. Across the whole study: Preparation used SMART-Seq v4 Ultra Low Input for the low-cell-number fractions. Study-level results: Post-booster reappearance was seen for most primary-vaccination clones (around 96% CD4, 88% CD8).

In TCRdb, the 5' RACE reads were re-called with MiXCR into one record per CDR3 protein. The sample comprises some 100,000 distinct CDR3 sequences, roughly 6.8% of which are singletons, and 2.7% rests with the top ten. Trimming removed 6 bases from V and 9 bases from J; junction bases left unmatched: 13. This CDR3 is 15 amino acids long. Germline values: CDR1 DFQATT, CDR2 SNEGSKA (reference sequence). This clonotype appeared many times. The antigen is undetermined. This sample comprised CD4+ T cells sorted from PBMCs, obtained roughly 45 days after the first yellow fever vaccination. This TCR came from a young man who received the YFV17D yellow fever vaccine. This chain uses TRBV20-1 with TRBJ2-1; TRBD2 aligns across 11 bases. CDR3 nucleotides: TGCAGTGCGTATTCTCCCCTAGCGGGGGGAGGTGAGCAGTTCTTC. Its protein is CSAYSPLAGGGEQFF.